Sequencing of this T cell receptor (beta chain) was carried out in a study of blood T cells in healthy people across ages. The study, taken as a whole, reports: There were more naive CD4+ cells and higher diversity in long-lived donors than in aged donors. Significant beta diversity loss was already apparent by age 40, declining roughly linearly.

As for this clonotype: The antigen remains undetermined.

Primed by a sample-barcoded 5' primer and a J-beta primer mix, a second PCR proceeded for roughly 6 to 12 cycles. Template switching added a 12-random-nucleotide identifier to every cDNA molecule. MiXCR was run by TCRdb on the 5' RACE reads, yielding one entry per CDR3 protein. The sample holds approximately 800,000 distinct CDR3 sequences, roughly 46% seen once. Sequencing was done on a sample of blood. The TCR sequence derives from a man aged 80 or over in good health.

This chain's CDR3 is CASSLMFGSGANVLTF. In DNA form, the CDR3 reads TGTGCCAGCAGTTTGATGTTTGGCTCTGGGGCCAACGTCCTGACTTTC. V usage is TRBV27 and J usage is TRBJ2-6; D unclear. Looked up from germline, CDR1 is MNHEY and CDR2 is SMNVEV (reference sequence). V was trimmed by 3 bases and J by 0 bases, leaving 9 bases between them. The CDR3 is 16 residues long.